The 8 T cell receptor beta chains presented below share a single source sample, sequenced in a study of T-cell reconstitution after alpha-beta-depleted transplantation in children. Unique molecular identifiers were incorporated into the prepared TCRbeta library. A single record per CDR3 protein comes from TCRdb applying MiXCR to the PCR reads. The sample shows fewer than 750,000 distinct CDR3 sequences, roughly a quarter of them seen only once. The sequenced sample was PBMCs, obtained before TCRalphabeta/CD19-depleted stem cell transplant. The source of these receptors is a boy less than two years old with Wiskott-Aldrich syndrome, due to receive a stem cell transplant.

The CDR3 coding sequence is TGTGCCAGCAGTTACCCCTCCAATGAGCAGTTCTTC. Its translation: CASSYPSNEQFF. J is TRBJ2-1 and V is TRBV6-2 or TRBV6-3; D remains unclear. The CDR3 contains 12 residues. V was shortened by 2 bases and J by 6 bases, with 5 bases between the two germline ends. The germline V gene encodes CDR1 MNHEY and CDR2 SVGEGT.

The chain joins TRBV7-2 to TRBJ2-2, with TRBD1 matching 9 bases. CDR3 length: 14 residues. The V segment lost 6 bases and the J segment 6 bases; nucleotides outside the gene matches: 5. Germline V gene lookup returns CDR1 SGHTA and CDR2 FQGNSA. The CDR3 is CASRLQGAAGELFF. CDR3 nucleotide sequence: TGTGCCAGCAGACTACAGGGGGCCGCCGGGGAGCTGTTTTTT.

This chain joins TRBV12-3 or TRBV12-4 and TRBJ2-7, with 7 bases fitting TRBD1. With 6 bases clipped from V and 5 bases from J, the junction kept 4 bases outside the gene matches. The CDR3 totals 12 residues. CDR3 sequence reads: CASSRQGHEQYF. CDR3 sequence (DNA): TGTGCCAGCAGCAGACAGGGCCACGAGCAGTACTTC.

This clonotype has only a few counts. The chain carries TRBV7-9 and TRBJ2-7; no reliable D call. This CDR3 region has 12 residues. With 4 bases removed from V and 4 bases from J, the gap between germline ends came to 8 bases. Looked up from germline, CDR1 is SEHNR and CDR2 is FQNEAQ (reference sequence). CDR3 residues: CASSSVGYEQYF. The CDR3, as DNA: TGTGCCAGCAGCTCGGTGGGGTACGAGCAGTACTTC.

V gene TRBV7-2 combines with J gene TRBJ2-5; possibly TRBD2 for D (5 bases). CDR1 and CDR2 from the germline V gene are SGHTA and FQGNSA. The CDR3 spans 15 residues. Between the trimmed V and J ends, which lost 5 bases and 4 bases, there was a span of 17 bases. The CDR3 loop is CASSRMGAVAETQYF. CDR3 sequence (DNA): TGTGCCAGCAGCCGTATGGGAGCGGTTGCAGAGACCCAGTACTTC.

This clonotype was recorded once. In nucleotides, the CDR3 is TGCAGTGCTAGAGAACCCCGTGGCTACACCTTC. Its translation: CSAREPRGYTF. V gene TRBV20-1 combines with J gene TRBJ1-2; D is ambiguous. The V end lost 0 bases, the J end lost 7 bases, and 6 bases lay between the germline ends. The CDR3 sequence is 11 residues long. Germline CDR1 reads DFQATT; CDR2 reads SNEGSKA (reference sequence).

The CDR3 region is CAISEGQVYNEQFF. CDR3 bases: TGTGCCATCAGTGAGGGACAGGTATACAATGAGCAGTTCTTC. The rearrangement joins TRBV10-3 to TRBJ2-1; 7 bases are a match to TRBD1. V was pared by 2 bases and J by 4 bases, with 2 bases of the junction left unmatched. The CDR3 consists of 14 residues. Germline CDR1 ENHRY, CDR2 SYGVKD.

V is TRBV29-1 and J is TRBJ2-3, with unresolved D. CDR3 length: 12 residues. Germline V gene sequence: CDR1 SQVTM, CDR2 ANQGSEA. With 1 base removed from V and 4 bases from J, the gap between germline ends came to 6 bases. The CDR3 DNA sequence: TGCAGCGTTGAAGGCTGGCCAGATACGCAGTATTTT. Translating gives CSVEGWPDTQYF.